Listed below are T cell receptor beta chains from one sample, sequenced in a study of cytomegalovirus exposure and HLA in healthy donors. The table came from immunoSEQ multiplex PCR; TCRdb's copy has only in-frame clones and leaves some out. The data contain roughly 200,000 clones, 79% of them singletons. The specimen was PBMCs. The receptors come from a woman in her thirties or forties in good health and CMV-seronegative. The CDR3 runs from the conserved cysteine through the conserved F or W. Size is stated for part of the rows, as once, few or many counts, or as a class when the clone is expanded.

abundance | j_gene | v_gene | CDR3aa
NA | TRBJ1-4 | TRBV5-8 | CASSLGGRTTNEKLFF
NA | TRBJ2-1 | TRBV6-5 | CASNGDTNNEQFF
NA | TRBJ2-2 | TRBV19 | CASSDPAGARTGELFF
NA | TRBJ2-1 | TRBV19 | CASSVSGRLNNEQFF
NA | TRBJ2-3 | TRBV27 | CASSVGLAGGDTQYF
NA | TRBJ1-3 | TRBV16 | CASSQSGGGQGF
once | TRBJ2-1 | TRBV28 | CASSSTPGAPSYNEQFF
NA | TRBJ2-3 | TRBV5-4 | CASSVGLEQYF
NA | TRBJ2-6 | TRBV19 | CASSHRAAGANVLTF
NA | TRBJ1-1 | TRBV25-1 | CASSPRGSGTTEAFF
NA | TRBJ2-1 | TRBV27 | CASSLSSRLAGWYNEQFF
NA | TRBJ1-4 | TRBV25-1 | CASSGTIGQHNNEKLFF
NA | TRBJ2-1 | TRBV5-4 | CASSRFSGKGVNEQFF
few | TRBJ2-1 | TRBV6-1 | CASTGSSYNEQFF
NA | TRBJ1-6 | TRBV2 | CAIGAPRNDSPLHF
NA | TRBJ2-5 | TRBV18 | CASSPPGTSGQLTQYF
NA | TRBJ1-5 | TRBV6-5 | CASCVGNQPQHF
NA | TRBJ1-2 | TRBV19 | CASSITGEHYGYTF
NA | TRBJ2-2 | TRBV6-1 | CASSMTGDTGELFF
NA | TRBJ1-3 | TRBV7-8 | CASSLAEGVTGNTIYF
NA | TRBJ2-7 | TRBV7-6 | CASSKDRAYEQYF
NA | TRBJ2-4 | TRBV30 | CAWSVTGGIKNIQYF
NA | TRBJ2-1 | TRBV5-1 | CASSIEGLGVGNEQFF
NA | TRBJ2-1 | TRBV5-1 | CASSLTSGSIRSEQFF
NA | TRBJ1-2 | TRBV6-1 | CASSPRGGNYGYTF